This is a list of T cell receptor beta chains from one sample in a study of blood T cell repertoires in COVID-19. Only in-frame clones appear in the TCRdb table, and some are missing; sequencing was by immunoSEQ multiplex PCR. Of 65,000 to 70,000 clones listed, 80% to 90% are singletons. Sequenced input: peripheral blood. The receptors were gathered from a woman aged 60 to 75 with acute or convalescent COVID-19. Both conserved end residues are part of each CDR3. Each record gives: clone size, J gene, V gene, D gene, CDR3 length, CDR3 DNA, CDR3 protein. D genes are given only for firm matches. Expanded clones get a size class; other rows say once, few or many, or leave the size out.

-	TRBJ2-7	TRBV27	TRBD2	17	TGTGCCAGCAGTTTATATTTTCGCGGGGGGAGCTCCTACGAGCAGTACTTC	CASSLYFRGGSSYEQYF
once	TRBJ2-5	TRBV4-1	TRBD1	16	TGCGCCAGCAGCCAAACGTCAGGGGGTTCTAGGGAGACCCAGTACTTC	CASSQTSGGSRETQYF
-	TRBJ2-2	TRBV28	-	13	TGTGCCAGCAGCCCTCCCGTCACCGGGGAGCTGTTTTTT	CASSPPVTGELFF
-	TRBJ2-1	TRBV5-1	TRBD2	15	TGCGCCAGCAGCCCAACTAGCGGGAGAGGCAATGAGCAGTTCTTC	CASSPTSGRGNEQFF
-	TRBJ1-1	TRBV7-9	TRBD1	15	TGTGCCAGCAGCCCCGGACAGGGGAGTTTGACTGAAGCTTTCTTT	CASSPGQGSLTEAFF
-	TRBJ1-6	TRBV28	-	15	TGTGCCAGCAGTTTAGGGGGCACGTATAATTCACCCCTCCACTTT	CASSLGGTYNSPLHF
once	TRBJ1-1	TRBV6-6	-	15	TGTGCCAGCAGTTACAGGTCAGGGTTGAACACTGAAGCTTTCTTT	CASSYRSGLNTEAFF
-	TRBJ2-7	TRBV18	TRBD2	14	TGTGCCAGCTCACCCAATGGACTAGCGGTTGAGCAGTACTTC	CASSPNGLAVEQYF
-	TRBJ1-5	TRBV28	TRBD1	14	TGTGCCAGCAGCTCAGGGGGTTCGGGTCAGCCCCAGCATTTT	CASSSGGSGQPQHF
-	TRBJ1-2	TRBV7-2	TRBD1	14	TGTGCCAGCAGCCAACAGGGGACACTCTATGGCTACACCTTC	CASSQQGTLYGYTF
-	TRBJ1-4	TRBV2	-	15	TGTGCCAGCGGTTGGACAGCAGCAACTAATGAAAAACTGTTTTTT	CASGWTAATNEKLFF
-	TRBJ1-2	TRBV14	-	12	TGTGCCAGCAGCCAAGAAGCCTATGGCTACACCTTC	CASSQEAYGYTF
-	TRBJ2-1	TRBV7-2	-	15	TGTGCCAGCAGCTTAAGTATACAAAATAGCCATGAGCAGTTCTTC	CASSLSIQNSHEQFF
-	TRBJ1-2	TRBV5-1	TRBD1	15	TGCGCCAGCAGCCCCGGACAGGGGAATAACTATGGCTACACCTTC	CASSPGQGNNYGYTF
once	TRBJ1-2	TRBV12-3/TRBV12-4	-	12	TGTGCCAGCAGCCTCCAACTAATTGGCTACACCTTC	CASSLQLIGYTF
-	TRBJ2-5	TRBV9	-	14	TGTGCCAGCAGCGTGGGCCCCAGGGTGGAGACCCAGTACTTC	CASSVGPRVETQYF
-	TRBJ1-6	TRBV12-3/TRBV12-4	-	13	TGTGCCAGCAACGGGGGCTATAATTCACCCCTCCACTTT	CASNGGYNSPLHF
-	TRBJ2-7	TRBV3-1/TRBV3-2	TRBD1	14	TGTGCCAGCAGCCAGGGGACAGGGGCGTACGAGCAGTACTTC	CASSQGTGAYEQYF
-	TRBJ1-4	TRBV6-5	-	15	TGTGCCAGCAGTTACTCGTTAGCAGGGAGGGGAAAACTGTTTTTT	CASSYSLAGRGKLFF
few	TRBJ1-6	TRBV6-1	TRBD1	17	TGTGCCAGCAGTGAGGGACAGGGGCGCTCCTATAATTCACCCCTCCACTTT	CASSEGQGRSYNSPLHF
-	TRBJ2-1	TRBV24-1	TRBD2	18	TGTGCCACCAGTGATCCCTGGACTAGCGGGAGCTCCTACAATGAGCAGTTCTTC	CATSDPWTSGSSYNEQFF
-	TRBJ1-2	TRBV28	-	14	TGTGCCAGCAGAGTGACAGGCCTAAACTATGGCTACACCTTC	CASRVTGLNYGYTF
-	TRBJ1-1	TRBV24-1	TRBD1	16	TGTGCCACCAGTGATTCAAAACAGGGGGCGAACACTGAAGCTTTCTTT	CATSDSKQGANTEAFF
-	TRBJ1-3	TRBV13	TRBD1	17	TGTGCCAGCAGCTTAGGGCTGGACAGGGGGCCTGGAAACACCATATATTTT	CASSLGLDRGPGNTIYF
once	TRBJ1-2	TRBV11-2	TRBD1	14	TGTGCCAGCAGCTTAGGGACAGGGGGCTATGGCTACACCTTC	CASSLGTGGYGYTF
few	TRBJ2-5	TRBV9	TRBD2	13	TGTGCCAGCAGCGTTACGGGAGGGGAGACCCAGTACTTC	CASSVTGGETQYF
once	TRBJ1-1	TRBV19	-	14	TGTGCCAGTAGTATACCCGGAGGGTGGACTGAAGCTTTCTTT	CASSIPGGWTEAFF
-	TRBJ1-5	TRBV2	TRBD1	15	TGTGCCAGCAGGAGGGGGCAGGAGCGCAATCAGCCCCAGCATTTT	CASRRGQERNQPQHF
-	TRBJ1-2	TRBV5-4	-	15	TGTGCCAGCAGCTTGGATCGGGTAGTGAACTATGGCTACACCTTC	CASSLDRVVNYGYTF
-	TRBJ2-1	TRBV14	TRBD2	16	TGTGCCAGCAGCCCAACGAGGACTAGCGGCTTCAATGAGCAGTTCTTC	CASSPTRTSGFNEQFF
-	TRBJ1-3	TRBV4-1	-	19	TGCGCCAGCAGCCAAACCCTAAGTGGAGGGGTGGCAGCTGGAAACACCATATATTTT	CASSQTLSGGVAAGNTIYF
-	TRBJ1-1	TRBV29-1	TRBD1	13	TGCAGCGTTCAGACAGGGGGGAGCACTGAAGCTTTCTTT	CSVQTGGSTEAFF
-	TRBJ1-1	TRBV21-1	-	16	TGTGCCACCACGGGACAGGACCAGGGGTTTAACACTGAAGCTTTCTTT	CATTGQDQGFNTEAFF
-	TRBJ1-1	TRBV7-2	-	12	TGTGCCAGCAGCTTAGGGCAGGGCGAAACTTTCTTT	CASSLGQGETFF
-	TRBJ1-1	TRBV18	TRBD1	14	TGTGCCAGCTCAACTACAGGGGGCGCCTTTGAAGCTTTCTTT	CASSTTGGAFEAFF
-	TRBJ1-4	TRBV6-5	TRBD1	14	TGTGCCAGCAGTTACGCACAGGGGAGAGAAAAACTGTTTTTT	CASSYAQGREKLFF
-	TRBJ2-5	TRBV7-2	-	14	TGTGCCAGCAGCCCCGGGGGTTGGGGAGAGACCCAGTACTTC	CASSPGGWGETQYF
-	TRBJ2-3	TRBV6-5	TRBD1	14	TGTGCCAGCAGTACGGGACAGCTCACAGATACGCAGTATTTT	CASSTGQLTDTQYF
-	TRBJ1-1	TRBV4-1	TRBD1	17	TGCGCCAGCAGCCAAGTAATAGGGGGCCGAGGGAACACTGAAGCTTTCTTT	CASSQVIGGRGNTEAFF
-	TRBJ2-5	TRBV3-1/TRBV3-2	-	14	TGTGCCAGCACCTCCCTAGGGGGTCAGGAGACCCAGTACTTC	CASTSLGGQETQYF
-	TRBJ1-2	TRBV5-1	TRBD1	17	TGCGCCAGCATCTATCGGCAAAGACAGGGGTTAAGCTATGGCTACACCTTC	CASIYRQRQGLSYGYTF
-	TRBJ2-1	TRBV29-1	TRBD1	17	TGCAGCGCACAGCGTTGGGTAAGGCAGGGGGAATACAATGAGCAGTTCTTC	CSAQRWVRQGEYNEQFF
-	TRBJ2-3	TRBV5-4	TRBD2	16	TGTGCCAGCAGCTTCACTAGCGGGAGTAGTTCAGATACGCAGTATTTT	CASSFTSGSSSDTQYF
-	TRBJ1-6	TRBV28	-	12	TGTGCCAGCAGTTTACTTGCGGCCCCCCTCCACTTT	CASSLLAAPLHF